Below, one T cell receptor beta chain is given with its context. These data belong to a study of long-term antiretroviral therapy in people with HIV. The CDR3 is 13 residues long. Germline V gives CDR1 LGHNA, CDR2 YNFKEQ. V shed 2 bases and J shed 8 bases, with 12 bases lying between them. The immunoSEQ assay was v3.0, run at survey level. Sequencing used immunoSEQ multiplex PCR; TCRdb keeps in-frame clones, though not all of them. The data hold more than 11,000 clones, with more than 65% observed a single time. The specimen comprised unsorted PBMCs, sampled 0.4 years after starting antiretroviral therapy. The TCR was taken from a man under 40 with HIV. The J gene is TRBJ1-1, the V gene TRBV4-2; D gene uncertain. The CDR3 reads CASSQMMAAEAFF. In DNA form, the CDR3 reads TGTGCCAGCAGCCAAATGATGGCAGCGGAAGCTTTCTTT.